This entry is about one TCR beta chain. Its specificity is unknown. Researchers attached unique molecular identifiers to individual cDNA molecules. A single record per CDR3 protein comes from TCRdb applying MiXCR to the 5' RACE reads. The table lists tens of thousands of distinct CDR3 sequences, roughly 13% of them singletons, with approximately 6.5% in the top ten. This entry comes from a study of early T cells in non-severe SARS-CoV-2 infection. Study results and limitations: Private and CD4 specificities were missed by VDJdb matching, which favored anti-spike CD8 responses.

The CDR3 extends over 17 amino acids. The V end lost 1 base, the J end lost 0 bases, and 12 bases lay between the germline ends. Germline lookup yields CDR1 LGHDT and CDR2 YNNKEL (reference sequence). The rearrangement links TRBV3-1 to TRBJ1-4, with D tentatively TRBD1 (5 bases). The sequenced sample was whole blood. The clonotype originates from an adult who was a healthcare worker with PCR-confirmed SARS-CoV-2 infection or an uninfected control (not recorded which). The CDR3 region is CASSQGSGFSTNEKLFF. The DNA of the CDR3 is TGTGCCAGCAGCCAAGGATCAGGGTTTTCAACTAATGAAAAACTGTTTTTT.